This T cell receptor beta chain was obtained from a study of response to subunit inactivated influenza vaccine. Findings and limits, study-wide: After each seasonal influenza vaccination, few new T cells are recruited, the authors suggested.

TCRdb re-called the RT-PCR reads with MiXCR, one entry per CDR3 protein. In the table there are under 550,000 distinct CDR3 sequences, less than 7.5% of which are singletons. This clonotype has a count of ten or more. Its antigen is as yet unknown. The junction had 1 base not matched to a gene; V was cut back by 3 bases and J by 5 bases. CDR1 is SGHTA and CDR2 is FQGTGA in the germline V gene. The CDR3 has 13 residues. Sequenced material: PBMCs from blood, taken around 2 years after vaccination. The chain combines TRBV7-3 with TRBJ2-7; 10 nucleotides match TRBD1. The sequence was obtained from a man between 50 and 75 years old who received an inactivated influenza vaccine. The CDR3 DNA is TGTGCCAGCAGCTTGACAGGGGGCAACGAGCAGTACTTC. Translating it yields CASSLTGGNEQYF.